This T cell receptor (beta chain) was captured by sequencing in a study of T cells in localized non-small cell lung cancer. Assay used: immunoSEQ multiplex PCR; TCRdb lists only in-frame clones, some missing. Among 72,000 or so clones listed, around four fifths were seen once. The CDR3 totals 16 residues. V was clipped by 4 bases and J by 6 bases; unmatched bases: 5. Germline V lookup: CDR1 MRHNA, CDR2 SNTAGT. The material sequenced was peripheral blood, taken before any cancer treatment. The source of this sequence is a female donor older than 55 with stage I lung adenocarcinoma. The V gene is TRBV6-4, the J gene TRBJ2-1; 14 nucleotides align to TRBD2. For the CDR3, the DNA is TGTGCCAGCAGTGTTGCCGGGACTAGCGGGAGCAATGAGCAGTTCTTC. It codes for CASSVAGTSGSNEQFF.